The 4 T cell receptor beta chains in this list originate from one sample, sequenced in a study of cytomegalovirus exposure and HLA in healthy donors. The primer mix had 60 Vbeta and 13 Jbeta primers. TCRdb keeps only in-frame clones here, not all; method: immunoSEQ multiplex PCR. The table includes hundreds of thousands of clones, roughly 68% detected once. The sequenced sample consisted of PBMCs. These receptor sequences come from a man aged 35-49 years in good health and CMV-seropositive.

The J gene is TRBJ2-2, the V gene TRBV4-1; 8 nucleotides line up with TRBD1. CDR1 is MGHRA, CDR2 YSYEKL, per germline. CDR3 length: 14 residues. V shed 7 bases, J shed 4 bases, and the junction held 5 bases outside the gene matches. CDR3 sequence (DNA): TGCGCCAGCACCAGGACAGGGAGCACCGGGGAGCTGTTTTTT. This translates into CASTRTGSTGELFF.

CDR3 residues: CASSSDRGRDTGELFF. The CDR3 nucleotides are TGTGCCAGCAGCTCTGACAGGGGGCGCGACACCGGGGAGCTGTTTTTT. The J gene is TRBJ2-2, the V gene TRBV5-4, with 10 bases that match TRBD1. V dropped 3 bases and J dropped 3; count of bases not matched to a gene: 5. Per the germline V gene, CDR1 is SGHNT and CDR2 is YYREEE (reference sequence). This CDR3 is 16 amino acids long.

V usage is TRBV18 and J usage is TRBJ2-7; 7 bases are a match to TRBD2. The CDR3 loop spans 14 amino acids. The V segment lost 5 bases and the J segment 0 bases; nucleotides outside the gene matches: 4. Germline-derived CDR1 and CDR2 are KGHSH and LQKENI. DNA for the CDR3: TGTGCCAGCTCATCACGCGGGAGCTCCTACGAGCAGTACTTC. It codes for CASSSRGSSYEQYF.

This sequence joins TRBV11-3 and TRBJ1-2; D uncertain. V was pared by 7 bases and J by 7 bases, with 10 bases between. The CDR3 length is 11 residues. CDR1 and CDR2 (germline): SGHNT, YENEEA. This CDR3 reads CASILRVGYTF. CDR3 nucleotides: TGTGCCAGCATCCTGAGGGTTGGCTACACCTTC.